The rows below give T cell receptor beta chains drawn from one sample of a study of regulatory T cells. The assay was immunoSEQ multiplex PCR, and TCRdb's table has in-frame clones only and misses some. The sample includes 10,000 or so clones, 84% of them seen just once. Sequenced sample: CD8+ T cells sorted from blood. These receptors all come from a person aged 18 to 29 with CD3G deficiency. The CDR3 runs from the conserved cysteine through the conserved F or W. D genes are given only for firm matches.

v_gene,d_gene,len,CDR3aa
TRBV7-9,TRBD2,14,CASSFSGSYNEQFF
TRBV7-6,-,15,CASSPSHRAVETQYF
TRBV13,-,13,CASSLGSHQEQYF
TRBV5-1,TRBD2,16,CASSFSAGGVYNEQFF
TRBV19,-,13,CASSPGASYEQYF
TRBV10-3,-,11,CAISDGHKQFF
TRBV5-1,-,15,CASSLRDGGMYEQYF
TRBV10-3,TRBD1,17,CATQSGTGGDIPYEQYF
TRBV7-9,-,15,CASSRTDSTNEKLFF
TRBV6-5,TRBD2,14,CARLPRGSGDEQFF
TRBV28,-,14,CASSFEGPNTEAFF
TRBV5-1,TRBD1,15,CASSWTGRGTDTQYF
TRBV28,TRBD1,17,CASSTPPRTGEKETQYF
TRBV6-1,-,16,CASSEGPYGVGDEQYF
TRBV12-2,-,12,CASRLAGGEQFF
TRBV7-9,-,19,CASSPSAGTVRSSTDTQYF
TRBV28,TRBD1,13,CASSLDRASEQYF
TRBV4-1,-,14,CASSQARLAETQYF
TRBV7-9,TRBD1,15,CASSSGQAETEKLFF
TRBV6-1,-,12,CASSEDMASQYF
TRBV27,-,15,CASSPNPSGWTEAFF
TRBV15,-,15,CATSDQKRGSHEQYF
TRBV5-1,TRBD2,16,CASSYSSGSRVGELFF
TRBV25-1,-,14,CASSELGPKETQYF
TRBV19,-,12,CASSWGRTEAFF
TRBV6-5,-,13,CASSHGTLREQYF
TRBV18,TRBD2,15,CASSPLGGSGNEQFF
TRBV4-1,TRBD2,18,CASSQDVGLAGGLNEQFF
TRBV6-6,-,15,CASSYLGPKTGGYTF
TRBV28,-,14,CASKSENSYNEQFF
TRBV10-2,TRBD2,13,CASRQGTSLEQYF
TRBV4-1,-,15,CASSQVAGPDYEQYF